These T cell receptor beta chains were read from a single sample in a study of blood T cell repertoires in COVID-19. The assay was immunoSEQ multiplex PCR, and TCRdb's table has in-frame clones only and misses some. The sample consists of 50,000 to 65,000 clones, approximately 86% of them appearing once. The material sequenced was peripheral blood. Receptors originate from a woman older than 75 with COVID-19, enrolled during active disease. The CDR3 runs from the conserved cysteine through the conserved F or W. A D gene is named only where the DNA matches it firmly. Some rows mark clone size as missing; the rest say once, few, many or name a class of expanded clone.

d_call clone_size j_call v_call cdr3_nt cdr3_aa
TRBD2 NA TRBJ2-5 TRBV3-1/TRBV3-2 TGTGCCAGCAGCCAAGACGGGGGGGCAAAGACCCAGTACTTC CASSQDGGAKTQYF
TRBD1 NA TRBJ2-7 TRBV6-6 TGTGCCAGCGGGACAGGGGGTATCAATTACGAGCAGTACTTC CASGTGGINYEQYF
TRBD1 NA TRBJ1-1 TRBV7-6 TGTGCCAGCAGCTTAGAACAGGGGGCTGGGGGCACTGAAGCTTTCTTT CASSLEQGAGGTEAFF
TRBD2 NA TRBJ2-3 TRBV6-5 TGTGCCAGCAGGGCTAGCGGGGTAATAGATACGCAGTATTTT CASRASGVIDTQYF
TRBD2 NA TRBJ2-7 TRBV19 TGTGCCAGTAGTAAAAAACCGGGACTAGCTAACGAGCAGTACTTC CASSKKPGLANEQYF
TRBD1 NA TRBJ1-4 TRBV19 TGTGCCAGTAATCCTAGGGGACAGTTATATGAAAAACTGTTTTTT CASNPRGQLYEKLFF
NA NA TRBJ2-7 TRBV10-3 TGTGCCATCAGTGAAGAACACCCCTCCTACGAGCAGTACTTC CAISEEHPSYEQYF
TRBD1 NA TRBJ1-5 TRBV6-1 TGTGCCAGCAGTGAATTGGGACAGTTTAATCAGCCCCAGCATTTT CASSELGQFNQPQHF
NA NA TRBJ1-4 TRBV18 TGTGCCAGCTCACCCCGGGGGGCAACTAATGAAAAACTGTTTTTT CASSPRGATNEKLFF
TRBD1 NA TRBJ1-1 TRBV3-1/TRBV3-2 TGTGCCAGCAGGGAGGGACAGCTCCAAGCTTTCTTT CASREGQLQAFF
TRBD2 NA TRBJ2-5 TRBV10-3 TGTGCCATCAGTGAGTTTAGCGGGGGGGCCGAAGAGACCCAGTACTTC CAISEFSGGAEETQYF
TRBD1 once TRBJ2-7 TRBV7-8 TGTGCCAGCAGCCCCGGGACAGGGGGATACGAGCAGTACTTC CASSPGTGGYEQYF
TRBD1 NA TRBJ1-1 TRBV10-2 TGCGCCAGCAGTGGACAGGGCTGGACTGAAGCTTTCTTT CASSGQGWTEAFF
NA NA TRBJ1-1 TRBV6-4 TGTGCCAGCTCTAGTCGGGACAAGAACACTGAAGCTTTCTTT CASSSRDKNTEAFF
TRBD1 NA TRBJ1-1 TRBV9 TGTGCCAGCAGCGTTGGGACAGGGAAGGGGGCCGAAGCTTTCTTT CASSVGTGKGAEAFF
NA NA TRBJ1-6 TRBV5-1 TGCGCCAGCAGCTTGGCCAGCGTCTCGGCCCTCCACTTT CASSLASVSALHF
TRBD2 NA TRBJ2-3 TRBV6-5 TGTGCCACCAGGACTAGCAGGTGGTCGGGAGATACGCAGTATTTT CATRTSRWSGDTQYF
NA NA TRBJ1-6 TRBV5-8 TGTGCCAGCAGCTTGGACGGGAATTCACCCCTCCACTTT CASSLDGNSPLHF
TRBD2 NA TRBJ2-5 TRBV3-1/TRBV3-2 TGTGCCAGCAGCCAAGGGCGGGGGGGCCGAGAGACCCAGTACTTC CASSQGRGGRETQYF
TRBD1 once TRBJ1-1 TRBV10-3 TGTGCCACAGGGACAGAGAGAAACACTGAAGCTTTCTTT CATGTERNTEAFF
NA NA TRBJ1-4 TRBV30 TGTGCCTGGAGCCGGGGCGGGGCAGCTGCAACTAATGAAAAACTGTTTTTT CAWSRGGAAATNEKLFF
NA NA TRBJ2-7 TRBV4-1 TGCGCCAGCAGCCAGGGGGGGCAGAACGTTCGGTACGAGCAGTACTTC CASSQGGQNVRYEQYF
NA few TRBJ2-1 TRBV18 TGTGCCAGCTCACCATGGGGGGATGAGCAGTTCTTC CASSPWGDEQFF
NA NA TRBJ1-2 TRBV9 TGTGCCAGCAGCGTAGACGGAGTAGCTAACTATGGCTACACCTTC CASSVDGVANYGYTF
NA NA TRBJ2-2 TRBV28 TGTGCCAGCAGTTTATCCGCGGGCGGCGGGGAGCTGTTTTTT CASSLSAGGGELFF
TRBD1 few TRBJ1-6 TRBV3-1/TRBV3-2 TGTGCCAGCAGCCCCCCGACAGGGGGCAATTCACCCCTCCACTTT CASSPPTGGNSPLHF
NA few TRBJ1-4 TRBV6-1 TGTGCCAGCAGTGTCATACAGGGTGTAACTAATGAAAAACTGTTTTTT CASSVIQGVTNEKLFF
NA NA TRBJ1-2 TRBV19 TGTGCCACCAAAAAGGGGGACACTGACTATGGCTACACCTTC CATKKGDTDYGYTF
NA once TRBJ1-2 TRBV6-5 TGTGCCAGCAGCGAGAACTATGGCTACACCTTC CASSENYGYTF
NA NA TRBJ1-3 TRBV6-5 TGTGCCAGCAGCTCGGGAGGGGCTGGAAACACCATATATTTT CASSSGGAGNTIYF
TRBD1 NA TRBJ2-6 TRBV19 TGTGCCAGTAGTATGAGATCGGCCAGGGGGATACCCTCTGGGGCCAACGTCCTGACTTTC CASSMRSARGIPSGANVLTF
TRBD1 NA TRBJ1-1 TRBV6-5 TGTGCCAGCAGGATAAAGGGGGCCCCCACTGAAGCTTTCTTT CASRIKGAPTEAFF
TRBD1 few TRBJ2-7 TRBV19 TGTGCCAGTTCGACAGGGTTGCTTTTCGAGCAGTACTTC CASSTGLLFEQYF
TRBD2 NA TRBJ2-3 TRBV19 TGTGCCAGTAGCACGCTACTAGCGCGGGCAGATACGCAGTATTTT CASSTLLARADTQYF
NA NA TRBJ2-7 TRBV10-3 TGTGCCATCAGTGACCCCGGGAAAAACCAAAGACCCTACGAGCAGTACTTC CAISDPGKNQRPYEQYF
TRBD2 NA TRBJ2-5 TRBV7-9 TGTGCCAGCAGCTTATCAGGCGGGGGGGCTCGAGAGACCCAGTACTTC CASSLSGGGARETQYF
NA NA TRBJ1-1 TRBV7-2 TGTGCCAGCAGCTACCGGATAGCACTGGACACTGAAGCTTTCTTT CASSYRIALDTEAFF
NA NA TRBJ1-5 TRBV19 TGTGCCAGTAGTAACAGGGAAGCGCTTAGCAATCAGCCCCAGCATTTT CASSNREALSNQPQHF
TRBD1 NA TRBJ1-2 TRBV5-1 TGCGCCAGCAGGGGACAGGATAAGTATGGCTACACCTTC CASRGQDKYGYTF
NA NA TRBJ1-5 TRBV6-1 TGTGCCAGCAGTGAAGTGGCAGGTTTAAGTCAGCCCCAGCATTTT CASSEVAGLSQPQHF
TRBD2 NA TRBJ2-7 TRBV29-1 TGCAGCGCTCGGACTAGCGGGGGCTCCTACGAGCAGTACTTC CSARTSGGSYEQYF
NA NA TRBJ1-5 TRBV6-2/TRBV6-3 TGTGCCAGCAGTTACCGGCTTGAGGATTCAGGCAATCAGCCCCAGCATTTT CASSYRLEDSGNQPQHF